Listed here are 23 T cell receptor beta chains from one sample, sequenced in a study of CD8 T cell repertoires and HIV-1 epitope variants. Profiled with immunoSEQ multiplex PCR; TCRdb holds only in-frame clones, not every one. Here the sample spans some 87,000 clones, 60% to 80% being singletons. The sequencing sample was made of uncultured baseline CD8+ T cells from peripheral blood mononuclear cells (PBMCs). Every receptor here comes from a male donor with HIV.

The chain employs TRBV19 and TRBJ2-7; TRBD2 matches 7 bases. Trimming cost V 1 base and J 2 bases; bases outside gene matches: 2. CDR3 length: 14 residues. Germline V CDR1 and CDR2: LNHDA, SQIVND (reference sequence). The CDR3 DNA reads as TGTGCCAGTAGTATAGTTGGGAGGGCCTACGAGCAGTACTTC. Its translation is CASSIVGRAYEQYF.

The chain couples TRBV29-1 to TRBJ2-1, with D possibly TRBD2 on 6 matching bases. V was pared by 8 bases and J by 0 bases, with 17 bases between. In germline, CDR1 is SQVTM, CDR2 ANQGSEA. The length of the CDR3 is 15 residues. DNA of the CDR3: TGCAGCACGCTGTGGCGGGACCACTCCTACAATGAGCAGTTCTTC. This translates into CSTLWRDHSYNEQFF.

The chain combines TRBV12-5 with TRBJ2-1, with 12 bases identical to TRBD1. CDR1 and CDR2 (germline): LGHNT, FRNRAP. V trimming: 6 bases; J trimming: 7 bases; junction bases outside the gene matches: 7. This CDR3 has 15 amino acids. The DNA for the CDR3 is TGTGCTAGTGGCCCGGGACAGGGGGCTCTAAATGAGCAGTTCTTC. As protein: CASGPGQGALNEQFF.

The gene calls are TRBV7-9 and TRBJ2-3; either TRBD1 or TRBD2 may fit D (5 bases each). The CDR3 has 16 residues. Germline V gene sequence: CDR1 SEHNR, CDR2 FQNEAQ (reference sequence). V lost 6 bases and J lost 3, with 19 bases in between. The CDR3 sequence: CASSPTRVGETDTQYF. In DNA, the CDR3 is TGTGCCAGCAGTCCTACCCGGGTAGGGGAGACAGATACGCAGTATTTT.

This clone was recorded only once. Here the CDR3 reads CASSLADRGAYF. The CDR3 DNA reads as TGTGCCAGCAGCTTGGCGGACAGGGGGGCGTACTTC. The chain combines TRBV5-6 with TRBJ2-5; 10 bases match TRBD1. The CDR3 consists of 12 residues. With 0 bases clipped from V and 13 bases from J, the junction kept 3 bases outside the gene matches. Germline assignment: CDR1 SGHDT and CDR2 YYEEEE.

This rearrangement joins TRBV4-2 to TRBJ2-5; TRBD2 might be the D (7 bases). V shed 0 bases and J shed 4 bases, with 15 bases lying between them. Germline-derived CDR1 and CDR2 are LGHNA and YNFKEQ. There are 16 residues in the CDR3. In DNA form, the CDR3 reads TGTGCCAGCAGCCAAGAGGGGGCGGGGGCAAGAGAGACCCAGTACTTC. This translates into CASSQEGAGARETQYF.

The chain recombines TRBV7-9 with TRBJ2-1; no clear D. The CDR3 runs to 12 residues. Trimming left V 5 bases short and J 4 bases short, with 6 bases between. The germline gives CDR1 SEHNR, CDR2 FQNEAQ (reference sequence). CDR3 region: CASSHPYNEQFF. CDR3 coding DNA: TGTGCCAGCAGCCACCCTTACAATGAGCAGTTCTTC.

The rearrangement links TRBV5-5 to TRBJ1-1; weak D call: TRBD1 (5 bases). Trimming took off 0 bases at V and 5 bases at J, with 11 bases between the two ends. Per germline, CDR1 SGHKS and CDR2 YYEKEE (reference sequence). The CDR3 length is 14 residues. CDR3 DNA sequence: TGTGCCAGCAGCTTGGGTTGGGGGACGACTGAAGCTTTCTTT. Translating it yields CASSLGWGTTEAFF. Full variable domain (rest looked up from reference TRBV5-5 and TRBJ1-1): DAGVTQSPTHLIKTRGQQVTLRCSPISGHKSVSWYQQVLGQGPQFIFQYYEKEERGRGNFPDRFSARQFPNYSSELNVNALLLGDSALYLCASSLGWGTTEAFFGQGTRLTVV.

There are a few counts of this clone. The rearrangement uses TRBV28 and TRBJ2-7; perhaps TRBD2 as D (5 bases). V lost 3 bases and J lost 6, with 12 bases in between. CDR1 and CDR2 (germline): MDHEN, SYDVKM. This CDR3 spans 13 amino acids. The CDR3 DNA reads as TGTGCCAGCAGTTTCACCGGGAACCTCGAGCAGTACTTC. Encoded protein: CASSFTGNLEQYF.

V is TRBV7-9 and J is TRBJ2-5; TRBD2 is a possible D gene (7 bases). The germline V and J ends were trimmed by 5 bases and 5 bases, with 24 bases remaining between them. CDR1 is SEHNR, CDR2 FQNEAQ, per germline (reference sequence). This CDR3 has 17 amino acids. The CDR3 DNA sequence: TGTGCCAGCAGCCGCCAGGTTGCGGGGGCCCGCGCCGAGACCCAGTACTTC. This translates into CASSRQVAGARAETQYF.

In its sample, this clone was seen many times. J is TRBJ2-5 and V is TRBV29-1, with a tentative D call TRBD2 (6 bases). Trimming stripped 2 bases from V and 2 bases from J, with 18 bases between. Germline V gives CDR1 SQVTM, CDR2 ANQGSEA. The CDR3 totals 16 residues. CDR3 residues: CSVEWVSGNLQETQYF. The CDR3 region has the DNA TGCAGCGTTGAATGGGTTAGCGGAAACCTGCAAGAGACCCAGTACTTC. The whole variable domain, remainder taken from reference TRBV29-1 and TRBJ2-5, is SAVISQKPSRDICQRGTSLTIQCQVDSQVTMMFWYRQQPGQSLTLIATANQGSEATYESGFVIDKFPISRPNLTFSTLTVSNMSPEDSSIYLCSVEWVSGNLQETQYFGPGTRLLVL.

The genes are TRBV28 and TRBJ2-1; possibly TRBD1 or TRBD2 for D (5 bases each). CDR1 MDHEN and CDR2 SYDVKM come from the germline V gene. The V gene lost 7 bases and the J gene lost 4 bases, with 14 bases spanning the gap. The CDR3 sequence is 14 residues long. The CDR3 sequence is CASTGPGPYNEQFF. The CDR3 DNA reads TGTGCCAGCACGGGACCCGGGCCTTACAATGAGCAGTTCTTC.

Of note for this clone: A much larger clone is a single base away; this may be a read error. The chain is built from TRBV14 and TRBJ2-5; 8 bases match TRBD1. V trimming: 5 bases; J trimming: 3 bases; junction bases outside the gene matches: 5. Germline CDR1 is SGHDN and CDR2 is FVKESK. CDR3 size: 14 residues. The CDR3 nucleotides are TGTGCCAGCAGCAAGGGACAGGTTGAAGAGACCCAGTACTTC. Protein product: CASSKGQVEETQYF.

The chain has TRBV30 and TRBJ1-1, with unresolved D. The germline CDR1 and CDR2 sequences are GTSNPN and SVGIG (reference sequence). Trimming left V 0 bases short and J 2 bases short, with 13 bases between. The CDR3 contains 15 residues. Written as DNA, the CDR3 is TGTGCCTGGAGTGTACTCGGCAGTGGTAACACTGAAGCTTTCTTT. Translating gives CAWSVLGSGNTEAFF.

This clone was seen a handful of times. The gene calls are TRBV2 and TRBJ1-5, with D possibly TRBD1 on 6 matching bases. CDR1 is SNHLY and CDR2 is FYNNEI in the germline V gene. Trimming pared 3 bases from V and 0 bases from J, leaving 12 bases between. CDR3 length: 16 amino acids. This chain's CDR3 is CASSDRGVYSNQPQHF. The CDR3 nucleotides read TGTGCCAGCAGTGACAGGGGAGTTTATAGCAATCAGCCCCAGCATTTT.

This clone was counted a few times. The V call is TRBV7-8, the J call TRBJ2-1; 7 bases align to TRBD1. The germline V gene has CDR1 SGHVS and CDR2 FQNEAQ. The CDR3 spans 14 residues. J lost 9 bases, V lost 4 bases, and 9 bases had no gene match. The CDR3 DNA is TGTGCCAGCAGCTCGAGACAGGGTAGGGGTGAGCAGTTCTTC. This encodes CASSSRQGRGEQFF.

As DNA, the CDR3 is TGTGCCATCTCCTTAGGGGGGATATCCTACAATGAGCAGTTCTTC. Encoded protein: CAISLGGISYNEQFF. The chain employs TRBV27 and TRBJ2-1; D is perhaps TRBD1 or TRBD2 (6 bases each). This CDR3 spans 15 amino acids. Trimming took off 10 bases at V and 1 base at J, with 17 bases between the two ends. Germline V lookup: CDR1 MNHEY, CDR2 SMNVEV (reference sequence).

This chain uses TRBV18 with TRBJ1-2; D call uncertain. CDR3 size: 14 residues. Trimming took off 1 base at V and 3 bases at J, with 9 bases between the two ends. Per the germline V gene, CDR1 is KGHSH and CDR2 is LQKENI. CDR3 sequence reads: CASSPLNGHYGYTF. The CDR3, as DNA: TGTGCCAGCTCACCACTCAATGGACACTATGGCTACACCTTC.

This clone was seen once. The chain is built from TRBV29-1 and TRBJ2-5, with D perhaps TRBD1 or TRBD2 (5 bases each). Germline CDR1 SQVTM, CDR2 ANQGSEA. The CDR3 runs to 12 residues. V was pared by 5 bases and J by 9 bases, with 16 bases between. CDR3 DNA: TGCAGCGTTCAGACGGGGCCAAAGGCCCAGTACTTC. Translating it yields CSVQTGPKAQYF.

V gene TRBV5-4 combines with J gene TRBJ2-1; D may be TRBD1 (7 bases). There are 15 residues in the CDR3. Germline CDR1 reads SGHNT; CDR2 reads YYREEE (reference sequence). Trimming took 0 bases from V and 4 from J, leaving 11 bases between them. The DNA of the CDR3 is TGTGCCAGCAGCTTGGCAGGGGGAGGATACAATGAGCAGTTCTTC. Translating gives CASSLAGGGYNEQFF.

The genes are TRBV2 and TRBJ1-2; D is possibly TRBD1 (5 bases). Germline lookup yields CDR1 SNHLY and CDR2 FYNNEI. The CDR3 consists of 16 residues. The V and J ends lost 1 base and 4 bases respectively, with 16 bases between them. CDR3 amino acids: CASSEGGRNLPYGYTF. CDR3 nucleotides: TGTGCCAGCAGTGAAGGGGGCAGAAACCTCCCCTATGGCTACACCTTC.

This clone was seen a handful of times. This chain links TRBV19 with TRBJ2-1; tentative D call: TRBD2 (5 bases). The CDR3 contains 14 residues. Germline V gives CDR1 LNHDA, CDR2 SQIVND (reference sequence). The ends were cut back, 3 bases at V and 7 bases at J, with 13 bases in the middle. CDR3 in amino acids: CASSIDYSLNEQFF. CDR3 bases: TGTGCCAGTAGTATCGACTATTCCTTGAATGAGCAGTTCTTC.

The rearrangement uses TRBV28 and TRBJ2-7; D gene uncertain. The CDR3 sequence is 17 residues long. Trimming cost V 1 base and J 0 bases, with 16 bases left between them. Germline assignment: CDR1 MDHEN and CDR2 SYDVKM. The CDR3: CASSLFGFRVFSYEQYF. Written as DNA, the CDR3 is TGTGCCAGCAGTTTATTCGGTTTTAGGGTTTTCTCCTACGAGCAGTACTTC.